What follows is one TCR beta chain and its context. The antigen is unknown. This record belongs to a study of OX40 agonist ivuxolimab in advanced cancers. Sequencing was performed with immunoSEQ multiplex PCR; in TCRdb, only in-frame clones are kept and a portion is missing. The repertoire holds some 96,000 clones, with approximately 90% as singletons. V was trimmed by 10 bases and J by 1 base, leaving 10 bases between them. Germline V lookup: CDR1 ENHRY, CDR2 SYGVKD. The CDR3 totals 13 residues. Broader study findings: Clonal expansion by week 6 occurred in CD4+ and CD8+ blood T cells (at 0.1 to 3.0 mg/kg).

The chain is built from TRBV10-3 and TRBJ2-2; the D is unclear. Sequencing used CD4+ or CD8+ T cells sorted from blood, obtained in a trial of the OX40 agonist ivuxolimab. This receptor was identified in an adult with an advanced solid tumor such as melanoma, head and neck, liver or kidney cancer. The CDR3 is CATHLQNTGELFF. In DNA form, the CDR3 reads TGTGCCACCCATCTCCAGAACACCGGGGAGCTGTTTTTT.